The present T cell receptor (beta chain) was sequenced within a study of beta chain features in type 1 diabetes. Background on the study: Patients were similar to healthy donors in age and gender (as well as in cell yields).

Study outcomes and limitations: Moderately but significantly shorter TCRB CDR3s were found in Type 1 diabetes patients in all four CD4+ subsets.

V lost 5 bases and J 5 bases, leaving 16 bases between the germline ends. Germline-derived CDR1 and CDR2 are SGHVS and FQNEAQ. CDR3 length: 15 residues. As to this clone: Its antigen is not known.

Reverse transcription of all isolated RNA meant that expressed TCRB transcripts were sequenced. Sequenced by immunoSEQ multiplex PCR; TCRdb stores in-frame clones only, minus some. The sample has around 14,000 clones; about 72% are singletons. Sequences were obtained from stem cell memory CD4+ T cells from blood. The TCR sequence derives from a woman aged 18-29 years with type 1 diabetes. The chain uses TRBV7-8 and TRBJ2-1; D is unresolved. CDR3: CASSLSLGGHNEQFF. In DNA, the CDR3 is TGTGCCAGCAGCCTATCCCTTGGCGGCCACAATGAGCAGTTCTTC.